This passage covers 7 T cell receptor beta chains from one sample sequenced in a study of beta chain features in type 1 diabetes. Their target antigens are unknown. The study reverse transcribed the entire isolated RNA, so it sequenced expressed TCRB transcripts. Libraries were prepared by immunoSEQ multiplex PCR; TCRdb keeps only in-frame clonotypes and omits some of them. The sample yields 600,000 to 700,000 clones, 9.5% to 15% seen once. Whole-study findings and limits: Type 1 diabetes patients showed a moderate but significant shortening of TCRB CDR3s in all four CD4+ subsets.

The sequenced material came from naive CD4+ T cells from blood. The receptors shown here come from a man aged 30 to 39 with type 1 diabetes.

The table lists this clone with a few counts. The chain combines TRBV21-1 with TRBJ2-1; the table assigns TRBD2, which was not confirmed against the DNA. TRBV21-1 constitutes a pseudogene. This CDR3 spans 13 amino acids. The CDR3 DNA reads as TGTGCCAGCTTCAGCGGGGGTAACAATGAGCAGTTCTTC. It codes for CASFSGGNNEQFF.

CDR3 protein: CAWSSRDRGASNQPQHF. The CDR3 region has the DNA TGTGCCTGGAGTTCCCGGGACAGGGGGGCGTCCAATCAGCCCCAGCATTTT. The gene calls are TRBV30 and TRBJ1-5; 11 nucleotides match TRBD1. V was pared by 2 bases and J by 3 bases, with 9 bases of the junction left unmatched. The CDR3 is 17 residues long. CDR1 and CDR2 (germline): GTSNPN, SVGIG (reference sequence).

This clone was found a few times. The chain is built from TRBV14 and TRBJ1-1, with 7 bases fitting TRBD1. The CDR3 length is 17 residues. The germline gives CDR1 SGHDN, CDR2 FVKESK. V gave up 2 bases and J gave up 5 bases; unmatched junction bases: 14. The CDR3 is CASSQILGTAGITEAFF. CDR3 coding DNA: TGTGCCAGCAGCCAAATCCTAGGGACAGCCGGGATAACTGAAGCTTTCTTT.

This clone was counted a few times. The V gene is TRBV9, the J gene TRBJ2-7, with 11 bases aligning to TRBD1. Germline-derived CDR1 and CDR2 are SGDLS and YYNGEE. CDR3 size: 16 residues. J lost 8 bases, V lost 3 bases, and 13 bases had no gene match. Here the CDR3 DNA reads TGTGCCAGCAGCGCCGCCGGGACAGGGGGTATCCCAAAGCAGTACTTC. Amino acid sequence: CASSAAGTGGIPKQYF.

The rearrangement links TRBV9 to TRBJ1-6, with a possible D match to TRBD1 (5 bases). CDR3 length equals 16 residues. Germline assignment: CDR1 SGDLS and CDR2 YYNGEE. The V end lost 4 bases, the J end lost 0 bases, and 11 bases lay between the germline ends. CDR3: CASSLGQSSYNSPLHF. The CDR3 nucleotides read TGTGCCAGCAGCCTCGGACAAAGCTCCTATAATTCACCCCTCCACTTT.

This clone came up a few times. The rearrangement links TRBV27 to TRBJ2-7; TRBD2 agrees at 11 bases. V was pared by 8 bases and J by 2 bases, with 2 bases of the junction left unmatched. Germline values: CDR1 MNHEY, CDR2 SMNVEV (reference sequence). The CDR3 covers 13 residues. The CDR3 loop is CASGGLAAYEQYF. CDR3 DNA: TGTGCCAGCGGGGGACTAGCGGCCTACGAGCAGTACTTC.

J is TRBJ2-5 and V is TRBV19; D is unclear. The V and J ends lost 5 bases and 3 bases respectively, with 10 bases between them. Germline CDR1 and CDR2: LNHDA and SQIVND (reference sequence). This CDR3 spans 13 amino acids. The CDR3 nucleotides read TGTGCCAGTAGTGGCGTACAGAAAGAGACCCAGTACTTC. Encoded protein: CASSGVQKETQYF. Variable domain in full (rest from reference TRBV19 and TRBJ2-5): DGGITQSPKYLFRKEGQNVTLSCEQNLNHDAMYWYRQDPGQGLRLIYYSQIVNDFQKGDIAEGYSVSREKKESFPLTVTSAQKNPTAFYLCASSGVQKETQYFGPGTRLLVL.